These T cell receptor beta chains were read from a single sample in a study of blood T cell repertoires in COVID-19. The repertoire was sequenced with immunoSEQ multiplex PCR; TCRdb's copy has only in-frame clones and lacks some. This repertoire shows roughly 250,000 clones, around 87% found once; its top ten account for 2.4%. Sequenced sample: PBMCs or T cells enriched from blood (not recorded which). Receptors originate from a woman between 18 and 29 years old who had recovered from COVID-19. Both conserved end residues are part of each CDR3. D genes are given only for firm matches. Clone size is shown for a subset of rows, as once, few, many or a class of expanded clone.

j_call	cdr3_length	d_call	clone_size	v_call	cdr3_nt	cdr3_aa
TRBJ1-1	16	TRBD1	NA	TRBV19	TGTGCCAGTAGTATAGGCGGGACAGCCATCAACACTGAAGCTTTCTTT	CASSIGGTAINTEAFF
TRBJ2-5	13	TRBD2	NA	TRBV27	TGTGCCAGCTGGAGCGGGGGGGAAGAGACCCAGTACTTC	CASWSGGEETQYF
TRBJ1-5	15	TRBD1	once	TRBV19	TGTGCCAGTAGTATGAGGACAGGTGGAAATCAGCCCCAGCATTTT	CASSMRTGGNQPQHF
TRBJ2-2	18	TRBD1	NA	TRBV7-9	TGTGCCAGCAGCTTAGCACCAGGGGGAAGCCTGAACACCGGGGAGCTGTTTTTT	CASSLAPGGSLNTGELFF
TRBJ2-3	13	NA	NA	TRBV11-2	TGTGCCAGCAGCTTAGCTAGCACAGATACGCAGTATTTT	CASSLASTDTQYF
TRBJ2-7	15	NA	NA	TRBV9	TGTGCCAGCAGCGTAGGAACTGACTTCTCCTACGAGCAGTACTTC	CASSVGTDFSYEQYF
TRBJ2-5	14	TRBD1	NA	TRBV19	TGTGCCAGTAGTGTTGGGACAGTCCAAGAGACCCAGTACTTC	CASSVGTVQETQYF
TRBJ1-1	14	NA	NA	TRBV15	TGTGCCACCAGCCCAAGTGGGCCAGGTATGCTGTCTTTCTTT	CATSPSGPGMLSFF
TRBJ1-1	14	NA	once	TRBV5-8	TGTGCCAGCAGCTCTCATCTACAGGGCCTGGGAGCTTTCTTT	CASSSHLQGLGAFF
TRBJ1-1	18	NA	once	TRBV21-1	TGTGCCAGCAGGAAAGCCGCGGGGGGGTCATGGATGAACACTGAAGCTTTCTTT	CASRKAAGGSWMNTEAFF
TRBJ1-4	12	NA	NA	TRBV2	TGTGCCAGCAGTGCGACAGGAGAAAAACTGTTTTTT	CASSATGEKLFF
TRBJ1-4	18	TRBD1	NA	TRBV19	TGTGCCAGTAGTACGACGGGACAGAACGCGGCAACTAATGAAAAACTGTTTTTT	CASSTTGQNAATNEKLFF
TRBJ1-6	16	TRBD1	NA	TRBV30	TGTGCCTGGAACAAGGACAGGGTGGCAAATAATTCACCCCTCCACTTT	CAWNKDRVANNSPLHF
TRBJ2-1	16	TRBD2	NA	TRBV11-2	TGTGCCAGCAGCTTAGTTAGCGGGGGCTTAGTTGATGAGCAGTTCTTC	CASSLVSGGLVDEQFF
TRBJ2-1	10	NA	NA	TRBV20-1	TGCAGTGCTCCAAACAATGAGCAGTTCTTC	CSAPNNEQFF
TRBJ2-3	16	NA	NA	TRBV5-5	TGTGCCAGCATCGGGAGTGTAGGGGGCGGCACAGATACGCAGTATTTT	CASIGSVGGGTDTQYF
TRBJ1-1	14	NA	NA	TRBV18	TGTGCCAGCTCACCAATTAATGGAGACACTGAAGCTTTCTTT	CASSPINGDTEAFF
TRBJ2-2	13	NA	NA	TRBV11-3	TGTGCCAGCAGCTCGACAGGCACCGGGGAGCTGTTTTTT	CASSSTGTGELFF
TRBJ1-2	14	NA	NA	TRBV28	TGTGCCAGCAACCCGGAAGGGGCGGCGGCAGGCTACACCTTC	CASNPEGAAAGYTF
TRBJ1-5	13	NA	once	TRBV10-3	TGTGCCATCAGTGTAGAGGCGGCTCAGCCCCAGCATTTT	CAISVEAAQPQHF
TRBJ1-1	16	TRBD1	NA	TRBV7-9	TGTGCCAGCAGCTGGGACAGGGCGTTTGGGAACACTGAAGCTTTCTTT	CASSWDRAFGNTEAFF
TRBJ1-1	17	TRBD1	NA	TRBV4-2	TGTGCCAGCAGCCAAGGGGACTCGGGACAGGGAAGTCGGGAGGCTTTCTTT	CASSQGDSGQGSREAFF
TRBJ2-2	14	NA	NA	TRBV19	TGTGCCAGTAGTATAGGACATAGCACCGGGGAGCTGTTTTTT	CASSIGHSTGELFF
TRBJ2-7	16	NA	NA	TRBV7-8	TGTGCCAGCAGCTTAGTAACCAGGGTCGGTTCCTACGAGCAGTACTTC	CASSLVTRVGSYEQYF
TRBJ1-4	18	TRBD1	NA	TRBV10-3	TGTGCCATCAGTGAAGGGGGCAGAGGGGGTCGTTACAATGAAAAACTGTTTTTT	CAISEGGRGGRYNEKLFF
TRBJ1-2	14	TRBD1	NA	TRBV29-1	TGCAGCGTTGCCGACAGGGGAACGGTCAGCGGCTACACCTTC	CSVADRGTVSGYTF
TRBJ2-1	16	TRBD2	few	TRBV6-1	TGTGCCAGCAGTGAAGTGAGCGGGGGGGCCTACAATGAGCAGTTCTTC	CASSEVSGGAYNEQFF
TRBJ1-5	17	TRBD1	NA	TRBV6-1	TGTGCCAGCAGTGAATACTCAGGACAGGGGGGTATTCAGCCCCAGCATTTT	CASSEYSGQGGIQPQHF
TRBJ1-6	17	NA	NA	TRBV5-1	TGCGCCAGCAGCTTGGGGACAGTGTCTCATGGAGATTCACCCCTCCACTTT	CASSLGTVSHGDSPLHF
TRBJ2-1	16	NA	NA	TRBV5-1	TGCGCCAGCAGCATACATAGCCGGAGCTCCTACAATGAGCAGTTCTTC	CASSIHSRSSYNEQFF
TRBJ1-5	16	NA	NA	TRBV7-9	TGTGCCAGCAGCCCGGCTGGGCAGGGTTACAATCAGCCCCAGCATTTT	CASSPAGQGYNQPQHF
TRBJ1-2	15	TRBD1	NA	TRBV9	TGTGCCAGCAGTTCCTCCGGACAGGGGCTCTATGGCTACACCTTC	CASSSSGQGLYGYTF
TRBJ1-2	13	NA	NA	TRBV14	TGTGCCAGCAGCCCTCCGGGACACCGGGGATACACCTTC	CASSPPGHRGYTF
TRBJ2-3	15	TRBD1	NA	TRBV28	TGTGCCAGCAGTTTACCCGGGACAGGGGGAGATACGCAGTATTTT	CASSLPGTGGDTQYF
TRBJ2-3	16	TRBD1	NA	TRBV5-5	TGTGCCAGCAGCTTGGAAGGACAGGGGTTCGCAGATACGCAGTATTTT	CASSLEGQGFADTQYF
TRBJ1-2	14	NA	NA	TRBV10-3	TGTGCCATCAGCGCGGGGGGCTTTTACTATGGCTACACCTTC	CAISAGGFYYGYTF
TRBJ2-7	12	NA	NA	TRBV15	TGTGCCACCAGCAGAGATTCCAACGAGCAGTACTTC	CATSRDSNEQYF
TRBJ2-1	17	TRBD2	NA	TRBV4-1	TGCGCCAGCAGCCGACTAGCGGGGGCCAGCTCCTACAATGAGCAGTTCTTC	CASSRLAGASSYNEQFF
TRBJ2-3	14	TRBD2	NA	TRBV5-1	TGCGCCAGCAGATACAGCGGGATCACAGATACGCAGTATTTT	CASRYSGITDTQYF
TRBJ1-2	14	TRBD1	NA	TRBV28	TGTGCCAGCAGTTTATTTGGGGACAGGGGTATTAACACCTTC	CASSLFGDRGINTF
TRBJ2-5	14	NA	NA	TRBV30	TGTGCCTGGACCCCTGAGGTCTACCAAGAGACCCAGTACTTC	CAWTPEVYQETQYF
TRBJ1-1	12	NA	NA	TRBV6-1	TGTGCCAGCAGTGAGAAAAGAGGGAGGGCTTTCTTT	CASSEKRGRAFF
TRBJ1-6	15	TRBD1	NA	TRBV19	TGTGCCAGTAGTTTTCCGGGACAGGGCAATTCACCCCTCCACTTT	CASSFPGQGNSPLHF
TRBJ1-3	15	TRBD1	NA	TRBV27	TGTGCCAGCAGTCAGGACAGGGGGAATGGAAACACCATATATTTT	CASSQDRGNGNTIYF
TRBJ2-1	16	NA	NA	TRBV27	TGTGCCAGCAGTCCACGGAGGGCAGTGGGCTACAATGAGCAGTTCTTC	CASSPRRAVGYNEQFF
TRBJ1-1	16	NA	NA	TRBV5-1	TGCGCCAGCAGCCTCGACAGCCCCTCAATGAACACTGAAGCTTTCTTT	CASSLDSPSMNTEAFF
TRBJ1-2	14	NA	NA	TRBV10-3	TGTGCCATCAGTGAGTCGCCAGATAACTATGGCTACACCTTC	CAISESPDNYGYTF
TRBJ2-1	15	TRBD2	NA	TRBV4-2	TGTGCCAGCAGCCAGCCCGGGACTACAGAAGGGGAGCAGTTCTTC	CASSQPGTTEGEQFF
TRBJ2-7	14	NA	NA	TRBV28	TGTGCCAGCAGCCTCGGAGGGGGCCTTTGGGAGCAGTACTTC	CASSLGGGLWEQYF